This TCR beta chain stems from a study of blood T cell repertoires in COVID-19 (dated by TCRdb to 2020 to 2021). Describing the broader study: Samples from collaborators originated in the United States, Italy and Spain and spanned both the acute and convalescent phases of COVID-19. The prospective study material was composed of cDNA or gDNA derived from T cells, B-cell-depleted T cells, or PBMCs. Nearly every sample came with metadata listing a de-identified subject ID, COVID-19 status, age in years and sex. A freely available public database, intended as a resource for researchers studying the immune response to SARS-CoV-2, is where the repertoires were released. Samples came from the ongoing ImmuneRACE study (first 160 participants) plus 1,254 subjects from 6 global collaborators. Deeply sampled blood TCRbeta repertoires from subjects exposed to, actively infected with, or recovered from COVID-19 were included in the dataset. Where HLA class I and class II types were available, the types were taken from metadata supplied by the sample provider, not from assay-based typing.

In Seattle, one collaborating source enrolled patients while the infection was active and tracked those patients longitudinally over the course of disease. Each collaborating institution followed its own protocols to collect whole blood in K2EDTA tubes. For TCRbeta analysis, collaborators shipped samples in one of three forms: frozen whole blood, isolated PBMCs, or DNA extracted from either of those sample types. The CDR3 holds 15 amino acids from the cysteine to the phenylalanine. CDR3 DNA only is kept here, 45 bases in frame from base 1. V and J lose 0 bases and 1 base, and a span of 9 bases separates them. Taken from the germline V gene, the CDR1 and CDR2 loops are ENHRY and SYGVKD. On this clone itself: The specificity of this receptor is unknown. Base qualities are not at hand, and no much larger clone is one base apart.

TCRbeta CDR3 regions were amplified from genomic DNA using the immunoSEQ Assay, a bias-controlled multiplex PCR. On the study's bioinformatics: The number of nucleated cells in each sample was estimated from the amplification of reference gene primers within the assay. Sequence reads were collapsed and filtered to measure the absolute abundance of every unique TCRbeta CDR3 rearrangement. For each sample, productive Simpson clonality was calculated as the square root of Simpson's diversity index over productive rearrangements. TCRdb limited this immuneACCESS table to in-frame rearrangements with V and J called. A share of clones is missing; checked studies link under half to unresolved V genes, and the rest is unexplained. V and J calls plus clone size are reproduced from that table; the DNA served to infer D and trimming. This sample has about 55,000 clones in its table, and about 91% of those were observed once. The ten largest clones capture more than 3% of the sample.

Broad study findings and their caveats: Clinical and demographic metadata were provided uncurated, with the amount varying by source and participant.

The receptor's source is a man aged 35 to 55 with COVID-19, enrolled during active disease. The chain joins TRBV10-3 to TRBJ1-1; the D gene assignment is ambiguous. Sequencing used peripheral blood. The CDR3 reads CAISESLAANTEAFF. The sequence in DNA is TGTGCCATCAGTGAGTCGTTGGCGGCGAACACTGAAGCTTTCTTT.